This T cell receptor beta chain was observed in a study of PD-L1 blockade in urothelial cancer (dated by TCRdb to 2016 to 2017). For context, the study as a whole: Therapy was started in about 2014 for all patients, and atezolizumab 1,200 mg was administered intravenously every 3 weeks. An ECOG performance status of 0 or 1 was recorded for the patients, and 0 to 3 prior chemotherapy regimens had been received by the patients. Pretreatment tumor samples, along with matched peripheral blood serially collected before and after atezolizumab treatment, were subjected to TCR sequencing. In the same patients, whole exome sequencing and RNA sequencing of pretreatment tumors were performed in addition to TCR sequencing. Blood samples gave median yields of around 150,000 T cells and 82,636 unique TCRs, along with a median clonality of 0.080. Eight or nine patients reached durable clinical benefit, while some 19 patients did not. Durable clinical benefit was defined as a progression-free survival longer than 6 months, and TCR features were additionally tested against progression-free survival and overall survival. About nine tenths of the roughly 29 patients were identified as males with urothelial cancer of bladder origin, and a prior smoking history was reported by 18 of 29 patients. Blood samples were analyzed at 3 weeks after treatment start (second dose) and at 6 weeks after treatment start. Somatic, immune and clinical correlates of response to PD-L1 blockade with atezolizumab in urothelial cancer were the focus of an exploratory multi-omic analysis. Twenty-nine patients had pretreatment blood TCR-seq, about 24 had at least one posttreatment blood collection, and about 24 had tumor TCR-seq. What the study reported, not specific to this receptor: At 3 weeks after the start of treatment, tumor-associated TCR clones in peripheral blood had expanded more in patients with durable benefit (n ≈ 24, p = 0.022). Improved progression-free and overall survival was associated with having pretreatment peripheral blood TCR clonality below the median. Because the sample size was small (n ≈ 30) and many exploratory analyses were performed, the results are intended to be hypothesis-generating.

Details on this clone: Which antigen it targets is not known. No base qualities exist here, and no much larger clone lies one base off it.

The germline ends are 13 bases apart after V is trimmed by 0 bases and J by 7 bases. From its cysteine to its phenylalanine, the CDR3 spans 15 amino acids. The read is trimmed to its CDR3 DNA, 45 bases read in frame from base 1. Based on the germline V gene, the CDR1 and CDR2 sequences are LGHNA and YSLEER. Synthetic TCR analog templates were spiked into each PCR so that absolute template abundance could be estimated from read counts. TCRbeta CDR3 regions were amplified from genomic DNA with bias-controlled V and J gene primers using the immunoSEQ assay. Sequencing of rearranged TCRbeta segments was performed at approximately 20X coverage. As for how the authors treated the data: Clustering was used to correct sequencing errors, and CDR3s were annotated against IMGT to assign V, D and J genes. Out-of-frame and stop-codon sequences were excluded, and only productive TCRbeta rearrangements were used in downstream analyses. To compute clonality, Shannon entropy was normalized by the log of the number of unique productive sequences and then subtracted from one. Clones differing between time points or between blood and tumor were identified using Fisher's exact test with Benjamini-Hochberg correction, with an adjusted p below 0.01 applied as the threshold. The table was pulled from immuneACCESS by TCRdb, which kept in-frame rearrangements only. Such tables lose some clones; where checked, under half of the loss comes from unresolved V genes, and the rest has no known cause. V and J calls plus clone size are reproduced from that table; the DNA served to infer D and trimming. Present in this sample are around 63,000 clones, roughly 79% of which were seen just once. Around 6% of the sample is held by the ten biggest clonotypes.

The meaning of the sample's time point label: pretreatment peripheral blood. A cohort of about 30 patients with locally advanced or metastatic urothelial carcinoma, treated at Memorial Sloan Kettering on a trial protocol, was included. Peripheral blood mononuclear cells were collected pretreatment and during treatment, with between 1 and 8 total time points obtained per patient. The Qiagen DNeasy Blood extraction kit was used to purify genomic DNA from total PBMCs and tumor samples. PBMCs were collected pretreatment and during treatment, and were isolated and stored as previously described. The clonotype was recovered from a man aged 65-85 years with urothelial cancer. The sample in question was PBMCs, obtained around atezolizumab (anti-PD-L1) treatment. The V and J segments used are TRBV4-3 and TRBJ2-1, with the D gene call left open. The bases are TGCGCCAGCAGCCAAGAACAGAGATCATGGAATGAGCAGTTCTTC. The encoded protein is CASSQEQRSWNEQFF.